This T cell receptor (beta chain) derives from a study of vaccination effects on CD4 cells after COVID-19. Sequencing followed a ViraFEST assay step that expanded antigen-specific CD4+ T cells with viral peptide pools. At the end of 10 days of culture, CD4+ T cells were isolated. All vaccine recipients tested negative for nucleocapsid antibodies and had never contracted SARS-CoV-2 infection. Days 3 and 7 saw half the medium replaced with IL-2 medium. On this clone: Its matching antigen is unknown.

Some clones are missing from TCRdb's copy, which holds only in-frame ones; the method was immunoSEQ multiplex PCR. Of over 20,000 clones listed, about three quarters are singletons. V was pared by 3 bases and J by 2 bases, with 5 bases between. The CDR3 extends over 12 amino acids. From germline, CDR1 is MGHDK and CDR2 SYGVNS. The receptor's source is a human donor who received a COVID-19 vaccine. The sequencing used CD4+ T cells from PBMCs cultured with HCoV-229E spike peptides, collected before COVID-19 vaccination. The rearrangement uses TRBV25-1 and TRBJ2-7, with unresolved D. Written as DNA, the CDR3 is TGTGCCAGCAGTGACGACACCTACGAGCAGTACTTC. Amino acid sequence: CASSDDTYEQYF.